The 9 T cell receptor beta chains listed next were all sequenced from one sample in a study of T cell changes during pregnancy in multiple sclerosis. Assay: immunoSEQ multiplex PCR; the TCRdb copy retains only in-frame clones and omits some. Here the sample spans tens of thousands of clones, roughly 93% being singletons. The sequenced sample was peripheral blood, obtained after pregnancy. These TCRs come from a female donor with multiple sclerosis, enrolled in a pregnancy study.

The chain joins TRBV11-2 to TRBJ2-1, with 7 bases aligning to TRBD2. J lost 0 bases, V lost 4 bases, and 3 bases had no gene match. In germline, CDR1 is SGHAT, CDR2 FQNNGV. CDR3 size: 15 residues. The DNA for the CDR3 is TGTGCCAGCAGCTCCCCGGGGGGCTCCTACAATGAGCAGTTCTTC. Translated: CASSSPGGSYNEQFF.

The V call is TRBV10-3, the J call TRBJ2-7; 7 bases are shared with TRBD2. V lost 4 bases to trimming and J lost 6 bases; unmatched junction nucleotides: 6. Germline V gives CDR1 ENHRY, CDR2 SYGVKD. CDR3 size: 13 residues. The DNA of the CDR3 is TGTGCCATCAGTGGAGGGAGGGCCGGCGAGCAGTACTTC. The encoded protein is CAISGGRAGEQYF.

The table lists this clone with a few counts. The genes are TRBV6-4 and TRBJ2-3; no clear D. The CDR3 covers 14 residues. Germline V CDR1 and CDR2: MRHNA, SNTAGT. The V end lost 4 bases, the J end lost 2 bases, and 10 bases lay between the germline ends. The chain's CDR3 is CASSGGRDTDTQYF. The CDR3, as DNA: TGTGCCAGCAGTGGAGGCCGAGACACAGATACGCAGTATTTT.

The gene calls are TRBV10-3 and TRBJ1-1; D unresolved. The CDR3 extends over 16 amino acids. The germline gives CDR1 ENHRY, CDR2 SYGVKD. The ends were cut back, 0 bases at V and 1 base at J, with 12 bases in the middle. The CDR3 nucleotides read TGTGCCATCAGTGAGTCCGGTTTACCCTGGAACACTGAAGCTTTCTTT. This codes for CAISESGLPWNTEAFF.

The gene calls are TRBV5-6 and TRBJ2-1; tentatively, D is TRBD2 (6 bases). V shed 1 base and J shed 6 bases, with 17 bases lying between them. The CDR3 sequence is 16 residues long. Per germline, CDR1 SGHDT and CDR2 YYEEEE. CDR3 bases: TGTGCCAGCAGCTTGAAAGCGGGCCAGATCCCCAATGAGCAGTTCTTC. Amino acids: CASSLKAGQIPNEQFF.

This rearrangement joins TRBV27 to TRBJ2-6; TRBD2 is a possible D gene (5 bases). The CDR3 loop spans 16 amino acids. Germline CDR1 and CDR2: MNHEY and SMNVEV (reference sequence). The V and J ends lost 10 bases and 0 bases respectively, with 16 bases between them. The chain's CDR3 is CATAGRLHSGANVLTF. Written as DNA, the CDR3 is TGTGCCACGGCGGGCAGACTACACTCTGGGGCCAACGTCCTGACTTTC.

CDR3: CASSPQGTGGTGNTIYF. The CDR3 region has the DNA TGTGCCAGCAGCCCACAAGGGACAGGGGGCACTGGAAACACCATATATTTT. The chain links TRBV7-6 to TRBJ1-3; 12 nucleotides agree with TRBD1. Germline V lookup: CDR1 SGHVS, CDR2 FNYEAQ. The V gene end was trimmed by 5 bases and the J gene end by 2 bases; junction bases not matched to a gene: 7. This CDR3 is built from 17 residues.

The chain joins TRBV6-5 to TRBJ2-5; 10 positions agree with TRBD1. From germline, CDR1 is MNHEY and CDR2 SVGAGI. The J segment lost 4 bases and the V segment lost 6 bases, leaving 11 bases of the junction unmatched. The CDR3 length is 16 residues. CDR3 bases: TGTGCCAGCAGCTACGGGACAGGGGAGGGTGGAGAGACCCAGTACTTC. Protein product: CASSYGTGEGGETQYF.

The J gene is TRBJ2-3, the V gene TRBV9; the match to TRBD1 covers 7 bases. Trimming took 2 bases from V and 0 from J; bases not matched to a gene: 3. The CDR3 is 15 amino acids. Per the germline V gene, CDR1 is SGDLS and CDR2 is YYNGEE. The CDR3 bases are TGTGCCAGCAGCGTGACAGGGTATAGCACAGATACGCAGTATTTT. This sequence encodes CASSVTGYSTDTQYF.